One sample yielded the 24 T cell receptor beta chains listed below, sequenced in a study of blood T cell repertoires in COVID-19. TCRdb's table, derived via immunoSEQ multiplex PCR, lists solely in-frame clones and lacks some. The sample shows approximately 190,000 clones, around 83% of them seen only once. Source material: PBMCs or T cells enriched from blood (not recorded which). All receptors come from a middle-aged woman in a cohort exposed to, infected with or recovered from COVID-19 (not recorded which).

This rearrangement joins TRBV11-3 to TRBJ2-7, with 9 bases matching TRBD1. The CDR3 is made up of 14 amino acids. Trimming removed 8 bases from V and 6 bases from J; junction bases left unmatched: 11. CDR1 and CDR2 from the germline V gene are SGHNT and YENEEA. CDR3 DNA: TGTGCCAGCCGGGACAGGGCCCCCTCAGCCGAGCAGTACTTC. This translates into CASRDRAPSAEQYF. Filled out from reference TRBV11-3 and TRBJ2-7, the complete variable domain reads EAGVVQSPRYKIIEKKQPVAFWCNPISGHNTLYWYLQNLGQGPELLIRYENEEAVDDSQLPKDRFSAERLKGVDSTLKIQPAELGDSAVYLCASRDRAPSAEQYFGPGTRLTVT.

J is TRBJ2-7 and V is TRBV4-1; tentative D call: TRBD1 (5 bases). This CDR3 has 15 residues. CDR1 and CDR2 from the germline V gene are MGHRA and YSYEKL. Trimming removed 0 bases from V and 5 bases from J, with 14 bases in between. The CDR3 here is CASSQDWGRKDEQYF. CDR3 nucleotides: TGCGCCAGCAGCCAAGATTGGGGCAGAAAAGACGAGCAGTACTTC.

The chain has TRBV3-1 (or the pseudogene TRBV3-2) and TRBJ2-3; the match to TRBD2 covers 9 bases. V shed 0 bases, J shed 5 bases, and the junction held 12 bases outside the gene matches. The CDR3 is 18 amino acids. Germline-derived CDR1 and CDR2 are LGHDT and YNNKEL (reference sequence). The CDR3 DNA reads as TGTGCCAGCAGCCAAGATCGGGGGGCTAGCGGGGCTCTAGATACGCAGTATTTT. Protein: CASSQDRGASGALDTQYF.

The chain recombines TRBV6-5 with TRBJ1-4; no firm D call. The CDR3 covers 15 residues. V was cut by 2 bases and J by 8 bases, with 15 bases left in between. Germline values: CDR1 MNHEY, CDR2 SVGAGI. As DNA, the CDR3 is TGTGCCAGCAGTTACCGAAGTGCTAGGAGGGAAAAACTGTTTTTT. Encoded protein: CASSYRSARREKLFF.

The CDR3 DNA follows: TGTGCCAGCAGTCCTAGCGGGGGGTTGCGAGATACGCAGTATTTT. Translating it yields CASSPSGGLRDTQYF. This sequence joins TRBV2 and TRBJ2-3; 11 positions match TRBD2. Germline CDR1 reads SNHLY; CDR2 reads FYNNEI. J lost 5 bases, V lost 5 bases, and 6 bases had no gene match. CDR3 size: 15 residues. Drawing the rest from reference TRBV2 and TRBJ2-3, the complete variable domain is EPEVTQTPSHQVTQMGQEVILRCVPISNHLYFYWYRQILGQKVEFLVSFYNNEISEKSEIFDDQFSVERPDGSNFTLKIRSTKLEDSAMYFCASSPSGGLRDTQYFGPGTRLTVL.

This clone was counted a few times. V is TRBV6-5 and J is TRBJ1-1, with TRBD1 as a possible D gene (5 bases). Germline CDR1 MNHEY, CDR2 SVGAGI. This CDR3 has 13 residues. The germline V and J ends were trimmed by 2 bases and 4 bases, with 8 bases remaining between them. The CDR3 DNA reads TGTGCCAGCAGTTACGGACATAGCACTGAAGCTTTCTTT. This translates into CASSYGHSTEAFF.

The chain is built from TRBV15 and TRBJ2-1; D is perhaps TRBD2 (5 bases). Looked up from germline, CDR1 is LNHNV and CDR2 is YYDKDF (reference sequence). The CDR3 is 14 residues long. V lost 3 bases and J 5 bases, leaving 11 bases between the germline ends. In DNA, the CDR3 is TGTGCCACCAGCAGTCGCGGGTCCCACAATGAGCAGTTCTTC. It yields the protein CATSSRGSHNEQFF. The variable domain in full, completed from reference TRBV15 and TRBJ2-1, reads DAMVIQNPRYQVTQFGKPVTLSCSQTLNHNVMYWYQQKSSQAPKLLFHYYDKDFNNEADTPDNFQSRRPNTSFCFLDIRSPGLGDTAMYLCATSSRGSHNEQFFGPGTRLTVL.

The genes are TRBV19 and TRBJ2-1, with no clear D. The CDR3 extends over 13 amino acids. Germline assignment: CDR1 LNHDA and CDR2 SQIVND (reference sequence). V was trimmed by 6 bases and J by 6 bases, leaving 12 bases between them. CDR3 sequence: CASRNPPGNEQFF. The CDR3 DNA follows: TGTGCCAGTAGGAATCCCCCCGGCAATGAGCAGTTCTTC.

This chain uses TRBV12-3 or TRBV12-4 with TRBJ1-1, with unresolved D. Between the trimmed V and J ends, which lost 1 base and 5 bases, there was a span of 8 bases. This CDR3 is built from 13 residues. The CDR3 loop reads CASSLGWRTEAFF. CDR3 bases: TGTGCCAGCAGTTTAGGTTGGAGAACTGAAGCTTTCTTT.

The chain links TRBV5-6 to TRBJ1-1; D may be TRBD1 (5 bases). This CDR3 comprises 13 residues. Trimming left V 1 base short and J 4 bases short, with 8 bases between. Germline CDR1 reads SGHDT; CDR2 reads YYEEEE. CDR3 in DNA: TGTGCCAGCAGCTTGTCGGGGGGCACTGAAGCTTTCTTT. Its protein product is CASSLSGGTEAFF.

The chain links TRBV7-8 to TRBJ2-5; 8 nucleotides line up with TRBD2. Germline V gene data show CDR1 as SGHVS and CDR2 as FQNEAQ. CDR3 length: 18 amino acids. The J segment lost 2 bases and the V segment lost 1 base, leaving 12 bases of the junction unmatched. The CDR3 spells CASSLGHGRGHSQETQYF. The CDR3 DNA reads TGTGCCAGCAGCTTAGGGCACGGGAGGGGACATTCTCAAGAGACCCAGTACTTC. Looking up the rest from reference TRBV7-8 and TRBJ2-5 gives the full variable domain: GAGVSQSPRYKVAKRGQDVALRCDPISGHVSLFWYQQALGQGPEFLTYFQNEAQLDKSGLPSDRFFAERPEGSVSTLKIQRTQQEDSAVYLCASSLGHGRGHSQETQYFGPGTRLLVL.

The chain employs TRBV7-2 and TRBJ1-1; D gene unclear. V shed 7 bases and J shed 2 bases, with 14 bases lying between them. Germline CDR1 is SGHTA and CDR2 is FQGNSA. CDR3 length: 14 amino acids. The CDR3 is CASTRWASNTEAFF. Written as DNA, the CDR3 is TGTGCCAGCACACGGTGGGCGTCAAACACTGAAGCTTTCTTT.

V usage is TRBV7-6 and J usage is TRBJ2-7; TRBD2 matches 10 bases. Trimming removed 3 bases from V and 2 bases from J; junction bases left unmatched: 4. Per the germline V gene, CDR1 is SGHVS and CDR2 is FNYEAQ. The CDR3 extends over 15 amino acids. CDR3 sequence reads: CASSFRTSGAYEQYF. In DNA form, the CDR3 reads TGTGCCAGCAGCTTCAGGACTAGCGGAGCCTACGAGCAGTACTTC.

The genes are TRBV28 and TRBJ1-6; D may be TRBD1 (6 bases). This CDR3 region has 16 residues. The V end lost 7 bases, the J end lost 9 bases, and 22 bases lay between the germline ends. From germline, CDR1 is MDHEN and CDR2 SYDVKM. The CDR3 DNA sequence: TGTGCCAGCACAGAACCGACAGGCACCTTTGGTTCACCCCTCCACTTT. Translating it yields CASTEPTGTFGSPLHF.

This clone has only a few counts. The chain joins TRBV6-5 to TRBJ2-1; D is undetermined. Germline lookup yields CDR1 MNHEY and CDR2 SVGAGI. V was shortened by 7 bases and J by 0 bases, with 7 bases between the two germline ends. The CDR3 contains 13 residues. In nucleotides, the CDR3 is TGTGCCAGCACCCGAGACTCCTACAATGAGCAGTTCTTC. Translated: CASTRDSYNEQFF.

The CDR3 reads CASKQGAYQPQHF. The CDR3 DNA follows: TGTGCCAGCAAGCAGGGGGCCTATCAGCCCCAGCATTTT. The chain joins TRBV12-3 or TRBV12-4 to TRBJ1-5; the match to TRBD1 covers 8 bases. The V and J ends lost 7 bases and 5 bases, in that order; junction bases with no gene match: 4. CDR3 length: 13 residues.

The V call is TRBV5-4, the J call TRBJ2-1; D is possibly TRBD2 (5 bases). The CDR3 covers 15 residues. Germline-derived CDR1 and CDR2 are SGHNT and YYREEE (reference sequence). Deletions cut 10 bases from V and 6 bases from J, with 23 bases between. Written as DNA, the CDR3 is TGTGCCTGTAGCCCCGGACCGGCGGGTGGCAATGAGCAGTTCTTC. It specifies CACSPGPAGGNEQFF.

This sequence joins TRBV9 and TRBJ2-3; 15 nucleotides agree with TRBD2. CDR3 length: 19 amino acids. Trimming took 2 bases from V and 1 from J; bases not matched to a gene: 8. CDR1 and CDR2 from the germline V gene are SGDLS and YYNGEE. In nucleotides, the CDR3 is TGTGCCAGCAGCGTCGTGGGACTAGCGGGGGGCGGGGGCACAGATACGCAGTATTTT. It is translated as CASSVVGLAGGGGTDTQYF.

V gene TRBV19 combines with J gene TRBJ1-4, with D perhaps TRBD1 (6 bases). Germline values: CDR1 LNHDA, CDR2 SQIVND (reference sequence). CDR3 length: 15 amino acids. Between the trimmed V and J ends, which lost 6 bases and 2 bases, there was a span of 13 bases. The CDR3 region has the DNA TGTGCCAGTAGACCCCACAGGGCTACTAATGAAAAACTGTTTTTT. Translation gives CASRPHRATNEKLFF.

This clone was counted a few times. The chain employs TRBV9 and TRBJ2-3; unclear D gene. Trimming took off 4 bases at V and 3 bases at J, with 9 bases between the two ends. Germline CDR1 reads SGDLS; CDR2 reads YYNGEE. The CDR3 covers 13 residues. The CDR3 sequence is CASSSARTDTQYF. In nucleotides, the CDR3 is TGTGCCAGCAGCTCAGCGAGGACAGATACGCAGTATTTT. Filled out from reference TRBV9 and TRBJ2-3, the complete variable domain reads DSGVTQTPKHLITATGQRVTLRCSPRSGDLSVYWYQQSLDQGLQFLIQYYNGEERAKGNILERFSAQQFPDLHSELNLSSLELGDSALYFCASSSARTDTQYFGPGTRLTVL.

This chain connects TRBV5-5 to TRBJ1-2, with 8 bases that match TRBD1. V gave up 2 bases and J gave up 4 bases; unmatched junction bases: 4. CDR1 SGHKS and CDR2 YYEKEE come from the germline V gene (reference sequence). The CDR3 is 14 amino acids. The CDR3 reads CASSFSGGGYGYTF. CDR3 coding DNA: TGTGCCAGCAGCTTTTCAGGGGGCGGCTATGGCTACACCTTC.

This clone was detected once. CDR3 bases: TGTGCCAGCAGCCGCAGGGGTTATGGGGAGACCCAGTACTTC. Its protein is CASSRRGYGETQYF. The chain employs TRBV11-2 and TRBJ2-5; tentative D call: TRBD1 (6 bases). Per the germline V gene, CDR1 is SGHAT and CDR2 is FQNNGV. The CDR3 totals 14 residues. The V end was cut by 5 bases, the J end by 5 bases, with 15 bases between.

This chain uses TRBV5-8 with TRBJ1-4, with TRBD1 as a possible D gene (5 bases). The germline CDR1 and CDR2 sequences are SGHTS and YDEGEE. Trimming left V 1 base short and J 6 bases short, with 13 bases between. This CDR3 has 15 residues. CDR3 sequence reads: CASSLSLGRDEKLFF. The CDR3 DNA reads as TGTGCCAGCAGCTTGAGTCTTGGCAGGGATGAAAAACTGTTTTTT.

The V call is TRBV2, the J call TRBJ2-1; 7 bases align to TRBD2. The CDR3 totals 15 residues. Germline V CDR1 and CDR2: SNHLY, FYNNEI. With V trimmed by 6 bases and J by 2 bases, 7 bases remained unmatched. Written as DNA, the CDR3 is TGTGCCAGCAGCCGAAGCGGGGAACCCTACAATGAGCAGTTCTTC. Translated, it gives CASSRSGEPYNEQFF.